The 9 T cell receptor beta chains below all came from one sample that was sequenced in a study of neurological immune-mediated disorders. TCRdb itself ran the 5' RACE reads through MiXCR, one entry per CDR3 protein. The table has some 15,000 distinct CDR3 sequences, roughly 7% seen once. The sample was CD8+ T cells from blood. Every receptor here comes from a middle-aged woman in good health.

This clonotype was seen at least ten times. The CDR3 reads CASSLGGGQEQYF. In nucleotides, the CDR3 is TGTGCCAGCAGCTTAGGCGGGGGGCAGGAGCAGTACTTC. The chain is built from TRBV13 and TRBJ2-7; D may be TRBD2 (7 bases). Germline values: CDR1 PRHDT, CDR2 FYEKMQ (reference sequence). This CDR3 has 13 amino acids. V gave up 0 bases and J gave up 7 bases, with 10 bases separating them.

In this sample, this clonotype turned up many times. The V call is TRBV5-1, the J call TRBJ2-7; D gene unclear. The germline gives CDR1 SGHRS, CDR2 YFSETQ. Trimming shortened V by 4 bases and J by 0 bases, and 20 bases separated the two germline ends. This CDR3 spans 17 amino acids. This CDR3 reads CASSPWTDSEGSYEQYF. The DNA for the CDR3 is TGCGCCAGCAGCCCCTGGACGGATTCAGAAGGCTCCTACGAGCAGTACTTC.

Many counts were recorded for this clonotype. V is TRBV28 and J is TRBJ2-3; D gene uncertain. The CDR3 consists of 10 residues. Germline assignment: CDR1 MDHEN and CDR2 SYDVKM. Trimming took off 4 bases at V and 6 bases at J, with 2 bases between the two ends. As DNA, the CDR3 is TGTGCCAGCAGTTGGGATACGCAGTATTTT. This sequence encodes CASSWDTQYF.

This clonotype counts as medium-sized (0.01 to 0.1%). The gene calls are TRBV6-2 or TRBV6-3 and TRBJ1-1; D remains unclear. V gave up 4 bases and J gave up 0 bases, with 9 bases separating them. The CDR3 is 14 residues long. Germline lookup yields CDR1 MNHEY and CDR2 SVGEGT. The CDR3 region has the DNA TGTGCCAGCAGTTTCCCTTCCGTGAACACTGAAGCTTTCTTT. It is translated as CASSFPSVNTEAFF.

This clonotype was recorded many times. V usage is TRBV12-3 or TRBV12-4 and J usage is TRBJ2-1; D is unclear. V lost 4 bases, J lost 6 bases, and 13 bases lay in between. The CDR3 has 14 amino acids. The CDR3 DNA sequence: TGTGCCAGCAGTTCCGTCTATCCGGGCAATGAGCAGTTCTTC. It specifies CASSSVYPGNEQFF.

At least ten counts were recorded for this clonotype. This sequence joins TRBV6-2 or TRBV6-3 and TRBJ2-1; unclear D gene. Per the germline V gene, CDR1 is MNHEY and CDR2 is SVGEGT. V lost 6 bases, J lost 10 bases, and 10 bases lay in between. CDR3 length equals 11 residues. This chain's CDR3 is CASRIAREQFF. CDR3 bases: TGTGCCAGCAGAATCGCTAGGGAGCAGTTCTTC.

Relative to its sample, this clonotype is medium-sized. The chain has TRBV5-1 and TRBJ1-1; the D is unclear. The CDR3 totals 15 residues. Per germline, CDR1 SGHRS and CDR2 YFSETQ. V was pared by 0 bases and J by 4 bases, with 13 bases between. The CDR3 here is CASSLGILHGTEAFF. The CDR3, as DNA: TGCGCCAGCAGCTTGGGGATCCTACACGGCACTGAAGCTTTCTTT.

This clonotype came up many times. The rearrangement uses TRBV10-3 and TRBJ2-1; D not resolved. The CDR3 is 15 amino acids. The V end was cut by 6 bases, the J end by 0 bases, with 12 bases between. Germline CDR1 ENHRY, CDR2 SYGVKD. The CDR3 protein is CAISEGLSSYNEQFF. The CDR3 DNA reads TGTGCCATCAGCGAAGGTTTAAGCTCCTACAATGAGCAGTTCTTC.

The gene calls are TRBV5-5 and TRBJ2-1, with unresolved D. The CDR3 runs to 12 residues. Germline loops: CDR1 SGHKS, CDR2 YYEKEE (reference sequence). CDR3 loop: CNSSFAGGEQFF. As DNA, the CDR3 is TGTAACAGCAGCTTCGCAGGTGGAGAGCAGTTCTTC.